The TCR beta chain described here comes from a study of siplizumab effects on memory and regulatory T cells. Study-level findings and limits: Confirmation that proliferating Tregs from siplizumab cultures had suppressive function was not obtained. An assignable naive or memory phenotype was lacking in roughly 75-96% of proliferating CD4+ or CD8+ clones.

The ends were cut back, 3 bases at V and 3 bases at J, with 12 bases in the middle. CDR3 size: 14 residues. Per germline, CDR1 MGHRA and CDR2 YSYEKL. As concerns this clone: No antigen is known for it.

The mixed lymphocyte reaction cells were grown together in coculture at 37°C for around 6 days. TCRdb keeps only in-frame clones here, not all; method: immunoSEQ multiplex PCR. This sample yields more than 10,000 clones, of which approximately 39% are seen a single time; around 9.1% belongs to the top ten. Sequencing was done on a sample of CFSE-low (dividing) CD8+ T cells sorted from an allogeneic mixed lymphocyte reaction. The chain links TRBV4-1 to TRBJ2-7, with D unresolved. The receptor comes from a human donor in good health; the cells came from an allogeneic mixed lymphocyte reaction. The CDR3 DNA reads as TGCGCCAGCAGCCACCCCGGGTTCCTCTACGAGCAGTACTTC. Translated, it gives CASSHPGFLYEQYF.